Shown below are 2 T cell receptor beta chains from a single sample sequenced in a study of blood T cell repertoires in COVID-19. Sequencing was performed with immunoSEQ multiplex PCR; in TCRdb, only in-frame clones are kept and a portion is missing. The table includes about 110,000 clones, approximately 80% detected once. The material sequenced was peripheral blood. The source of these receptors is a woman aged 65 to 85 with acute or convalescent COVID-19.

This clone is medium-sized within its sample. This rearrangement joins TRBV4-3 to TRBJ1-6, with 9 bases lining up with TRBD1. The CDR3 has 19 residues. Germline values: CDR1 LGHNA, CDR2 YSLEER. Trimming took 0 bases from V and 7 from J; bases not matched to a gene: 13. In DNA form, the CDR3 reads TGCGCCAGCAGCCAAGACCTAACAACGGACAGGGGAGGAAATTCACCCCTCCACTTT. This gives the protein CASSQDLTTDRGGNSPLHF.

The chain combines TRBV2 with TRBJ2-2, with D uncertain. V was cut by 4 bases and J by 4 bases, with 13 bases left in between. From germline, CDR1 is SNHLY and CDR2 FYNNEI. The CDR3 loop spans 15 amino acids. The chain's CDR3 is CASSGPTRSTGELFF. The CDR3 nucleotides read TGTGCCAGCAGTGGTCCGACACGTTCCACCGGGGAGCTGTTTTTT.